This T cell receptor beta chain was recorded in a study of cytomegalovirus exposure and HLA in healthy donors. PCR amplification relied on 60 Vbeta primers (plus 13 Jbeta primers). Method: immunoSEQ multiplex PCR; TCRdb's copy keeps in-frame clones and lacks some. Here the sample spans roughly 170,000 clones, more than 65% being singletons. There are 16 residues in the CDR3. The V gene end was trimmed by 1 base and the J gene end by 8 bases; junction bases not matched to a gene: 11. Germline V lookup: CDR1 MGHRA, CDR2 YSYEKL. Donors counted as nominally healthy when sampled, yet unrecorded immune exposures were likely.

This clonotype was sampled from a man in his thirties or forties in good health and CMV-seronegative. Sequencing was performed on PBMCs. The rearrangement links TRBV4-1 to TRBJ2-4, with 7 bases lining up with TRBD2. The CDR3 protein is CASSQVLREQPHIQYF. Written as DNA, the CDR3 is TGCGCCAGCAGCCAAGTTCTGCGGGAGCAGCCGCACATTCAGTACTTC.